This T cell receptor (beta chain) was observed in a study of T cells in Graves' hyperthyroidism and ophthalmopathy. Study information: Upon initial diagnosis and before any treatment, peripheral blood was collected. Study conclusions and caveats: Blood also held most thyroid clonotypes expanded beyond 0.001.

At least ten counts were recorded for this clonotype. Antigen unknown. It was RNA transcripts that yielded the amplified TCR beta CDR3 regions. A first-round RT-PCR of the TCR CDR3 used the HTBI primer set. TCRdb re-called the multiplex PCR reads through MiXCR, storing one row per CDR3 protein. The sample carries about 300,000 distinct CDR3 sequences, 15% to 20% recorded once. Stability of Graves' hyperthyroidism was defined as absent ophthalmopathy progression within 18 months. Uncontrolled infection, other autoimmune disease, pregnancy and lactation each barred patients from inclusion. V lost 2 bases and J lost 9, with 23 bases in between. Germline V gene sequence: CDR1 ENHRY, CDR2 SYGVKD. The CDR3 is made up of 17 amino acids.

This TCR was recovered from a man aged 25 to 40 with Graves' hyperthyroidism. Sequences were obtained from blood. The genes are TRBV10-3 and TRBJ1-5; weak D call: TRBD1 (6 bases). CDR3 nucleotides: TGTGCCATCAGTGAGACCCATACGCCGGACAGTACGACGCCCCAGCATTTT. Its protein product is CAISETHTPDSTTPQHF.